The 7 T cell receptor beta chains below all came from one sample that was sequenced in a study of blood T cell repertoires in COVID-19. This table comes from immunoSEQ multiplex PCR, and its TCRdb copy is limited to in-frame clones, with some not included. The sample lists around 280,000 clones; roughly 89% were seen once. The sample consisted of peripheral blood. The receptor set was obtained from a woman in her twenties or thirties with COVID-19, enrolled during active disease.

The chain is built from TRBV14 and TRBJ1-2; 8 bases are a match to TRBD1. V lost 4 bases and J lost 8; bases outside the gene matches: 9. Germline V gives CDR1 SGHDN, CDR2 FVKESK. This CDR3 spans 14 amino acids. Here the CDR3 DNA reads TGTGCCAGCAGCCGCGGACAGGGAGGGAGAGGCTACACCTTC. Encoded protein: CASSRGQGGRGYTF. Drawing the rest from reference TRBV14 and TRBJ1-2, the complete variable domain is EAGVTQFPSHSVIEKGQTVTLRCDPISGHDNLYWYRRVMGKEIKFLLHFVKESKQDESGMPNNRFLAERTGGTYSTLKVQPAELEDSGVYFCASSRGQGGRGYTFGSGTRLTVV.

The CDR3 spells CAWEQGALNGYTF. The CDR3 bases are TGTGCCTGGGAACAGGGGGCGTTGAATGGCTACACCTTC. The chain is built from TRBV30 and TRBJ1-2, with 9 bases that match TRBD1. The trim removed 5 bases at V and 6 bases at J, leaving 7 bases unmatched. This CDR3 has 13 amino acids. Germline V gene sequence: CDR1 GTSNPN, CDR2 SVGIG (reference sequence).

The chain employs TRBV7-6 and TRBJ2-1; maybe TRBD2 (5 bases). CDR1 is SGHVS, CDR2 FNYEAQ, per germline. Trimming stripped 5 bases from V and 8 bases from J, with 19 bases between. The CDR3 has 15 residues. This CDR3 is CASSESGNSNDEQFF. In nucleotides, the CDR3 is TGTGCCAGCAGCGAGAGCGGTAATAGTAACGATGAGCAGTTCTTC.

V and J are TRBV7-9 and TRBJ2-7; 8 nucleotides line up with TRBD1. Germline V gene data show CDR1 as SEHNR and CDR2 as FQNEAQ (reference sequence). The trim removed 5 bases at V and 0 bases at J, leaving 3 bases unmatched. The CDR3 length is 14 residues. The CDR3 is CASSRTGSSYEQYF. CDR3 DNA: TGTGCCAGCAGCCGGACAGGGAGCTCCTACGAGCAGTACTTC. Using reference TRBV7-9 and TRBJ2-7 for the parts outside the CDR3, the full variable domain is DTGVSQNPRHKITKRGQNVTFRCDPISEHNRLYWYRQTLGQGPEFLTYFQNEAQLEKSRLLSDRFSAERPKGSFSTLEIQRTEQGDSAMYLCASSRTGSSYEQYFGPGTRLTVT.

This clone was seen only once. This chain's CDR3 is CATREGGSNQPQHF. CDR3 nucleotides: TGTGCTACCCGGGAGGGGGGGAGCAATCAGCCCCAGCATTTT. The chain links TRBV19 to TRBJ1-5, with a possible D match to TRBD1 (6 bases). Germline CDR1 LNHDA, CDR2 SQIVND (reference sequence). The CDR3 contains 14 residues.

The chain couples TRBV5-4 to TRBJ2-2; 10 positions agree with TRBD1. Trimming removed 5 bases from V and 4 bases from J; junction bases left unmatched: 5. Germline V gene data show CDR1 as SGHNT and CDR2 as YYREEE (reference sequence). This CDR3 has 15 residues. Here the CDR3 DNA reads TGTGCCAGCAGTTCCGGGACAGGGGTCACCGGGGAGCTGTTTTTT. Translation: CASSSGTGVTGELFF.

The chain combines TRBV18 with TRBJ1-1, with 11 nucleotides matching TRBD1. V was pared by 2 bases and J by 5 bases, with 10 bases of the junction left unmatched. CDR1 and CDR2 (germline): KGHSH, LQKENI. The CDR3 is made up of 17 amino acids. CDR3 amino acids: CASSPYRDRGSRTEAFF. CDR3 sequence (DNA): TGTGCCAGCTCACCATACCGGGACAGGGGGTCTCGAACTGAAGCTTTCTTT.